This T cell receptor (beta chain) was identified in a study of blood T cells in healthy people across ages. Sample-barcoded 5' priming and a J-beta primer mix drove a second PCR of 7 to 11 cycles. TCRdb used MiXCR to reprocess the 5' RACE reads, holding one entry per CDR3 protein. The sample has 1.5 million to 1.9 million distinct CDR3 sequences, approximately 43% seen once. This clonotype was detected only a few times. CDR3 length: 16 residues. The germline V gene has CDR1 LGHNA and CDR2 YSLEER. V lost 0 bases to trimming and J lost 6 bases; unmatched junction nucleotides: 4. Sequencing used blood. J is TRBJ2-3 and V is TRBV4-3, with 12 nucleotides matching TRBD2. The receptor was derived from a woman aged 18-35 years in good health. Written as DNA, the CDR3 is TGCGCCAGCAGCCAAGATGGGCTAGCGGGAGGGGATACGCAGTATTTT. It codes for CASSQDGLAGGDTQYF.